This T cell receptor beta chain was documented in a study of radiotherapy plus CTLA-4 blockade in lung cancer. Looking at the study overall: Objective responses emerged in about 20% of patients, and over 30% attained disease control.

Overall study results and limits: Response was reportedly best predicted by early blood T cell clone dynamics, with interferon-beta. After radiotherapy and ipilimumab, tumor-derived clones expanded in peripheral blood.

Germline V gives CDR1 LNHDA, CDR2 SQIVND (reference sequence). The CDR3 is 15 amino acids. V was cut by 3 bases and J by 6 bases, with 14 bases left in between. Profiling relied on immunoSEQ multiplex PCR, and the TCRdb table lists in-frame clones only, not all of them. Here the sample spans approximately 25,000 clones, approximately 70% being singletons. Note on this clone: Its matching antigen is unknown.

The receptor was derived from a human donor with non-small cell lung cancer who had stable disease on radiotherapy plus ipilimumab. This chain links TRBV19 with TRBJ2-2; D might be TRBD1 (6 bases). Sample: peripheral blood, taken from a patient treated with radiotherapy plus ipilimumab. The CDR3 region has the DNA TGTGCCAGTAGTATCAACAGGGTCATCCCCGGGGAGCTGTTTTTT. It translates to CASSINRVIPGELFF.